This entry lists 2 T cell receptor beta chains sequenced from one sample in a study of CD8 T cells in ankylosing spondylitis. Whole-study results and caveats: A TCR beta motif of several highly homologous variants seemed to mark ankylosing spondylitis blood.

TCRdb re-analysed the 5' RACE reads in MiXCR, keeping a single row per CDR3 protein. The data contain about 90,000 distinct CDR3 sequences, about 8.3% of them singletons. No antigen has been assigned to these receptors. Material: blood, either unsorted or a sorted T cell fraction (not recorded which). These TCRs come from a male donor with ankylosing spondylitis.

The chain joins TRBV20-1 to TRBJ2-2; TRBD1 agrees at 9 bases. The CDR3 extends over 14 amino acids. Trimming at V came to 5 bases and at J to 4 bases, leaving 5 bases not matched to a gene. The germline V gene has CDR1 DFQATT and CDR2 SNEGSKA (reference sequence). This chain's CDR3 is CSARDRVLTGELFF. The CDR3 nucleotides are TGCAGTGCTCGGGACAGGGTTCTCACCGGGGAGCTGTTTTTT.

This clonotype was observed many times. The rearrangement links TRBV20-1 to TRBJ2-7; 10 bases are shared with TRBD2. From germline, CDR1 is DFQATT and CDR2 SNEGSKA (reference sequence). V lost 2 bases, J lost 2 bases, and 3 bases stayed unmatched. The length of the CDR3 is 14 residues. The CDR3 here is CSARNSGRAYEQYV. The CDR3 DNA follows: TGCAGTGCTAGAAACAGCGGGAGGGCCTACGAGCAGTACGTC.